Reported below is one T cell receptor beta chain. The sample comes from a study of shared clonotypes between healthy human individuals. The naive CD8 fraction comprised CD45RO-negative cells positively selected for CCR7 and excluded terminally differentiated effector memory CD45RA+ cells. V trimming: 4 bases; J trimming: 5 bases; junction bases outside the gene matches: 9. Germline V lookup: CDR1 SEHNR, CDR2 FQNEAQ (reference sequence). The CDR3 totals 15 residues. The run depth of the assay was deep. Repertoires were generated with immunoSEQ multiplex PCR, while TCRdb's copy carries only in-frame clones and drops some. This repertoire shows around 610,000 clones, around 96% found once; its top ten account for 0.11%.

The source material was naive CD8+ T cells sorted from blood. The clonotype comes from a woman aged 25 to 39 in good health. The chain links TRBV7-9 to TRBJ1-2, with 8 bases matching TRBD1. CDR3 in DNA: TGTGCCAGCAGCTCAGGACAGGGTCACGATTATGGCTACACCTTC. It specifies CASSSGQGHDYGYTF. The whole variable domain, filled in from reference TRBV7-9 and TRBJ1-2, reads DTGVSQNPRHKITKRGQNVTFRCDPISEHNRLYWYRQTLGQGPEFLTYFQNEAQLEKSRLLSDRFSAERPKGSFSTLEIQRTEQGDSAMYLCASSSGQGHDYGYTFGSGTRLTVV.